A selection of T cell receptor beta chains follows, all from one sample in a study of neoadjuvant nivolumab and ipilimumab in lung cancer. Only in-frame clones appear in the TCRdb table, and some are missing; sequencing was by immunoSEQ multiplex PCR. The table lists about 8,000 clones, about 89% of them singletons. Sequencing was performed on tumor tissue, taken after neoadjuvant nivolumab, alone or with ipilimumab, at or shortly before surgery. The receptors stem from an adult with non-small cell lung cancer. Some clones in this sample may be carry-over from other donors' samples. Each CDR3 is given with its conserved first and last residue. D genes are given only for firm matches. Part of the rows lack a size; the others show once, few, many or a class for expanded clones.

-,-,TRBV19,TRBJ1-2,CASSIGQPFNYGYTF,TGTGCCAGTAGTATAGGGCAGCCCTTTAACTATGGCTACACCTTC
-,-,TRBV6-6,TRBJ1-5,CASSFSGIGQPQHF,TGTGCCAGCAGCTTCTCGGGTATCGGGCAGCCCCAGCATTTT
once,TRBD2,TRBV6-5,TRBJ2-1,CASSPGGNEQFF,TGTGCCAGCAGCCCGGGAGGGAATGAGCAGTTCTTC
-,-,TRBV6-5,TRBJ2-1,CASNGRYNEQFF,TGTGCCAGCAACGGCAGGTACAATGAGCAGTTCTTC
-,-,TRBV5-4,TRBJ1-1,CASSRDGAIMNTEAFF,TGTGCCAGCAGCCGGGACGGGGCCATAATGAACACTGAAGCTTTCTTT
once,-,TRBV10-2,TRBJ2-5,CASSAAETQYF,TGCGCCAGCAGTGCGGCTGAGACCCAGTACTTC
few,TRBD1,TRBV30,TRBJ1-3,CAWDQGQGRNTIYF,TGTGCCTGGGACCAGGGACAGGGGAGAAACACCATATATTTT
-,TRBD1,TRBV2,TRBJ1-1,CASRLRDRGTEAFF,TGTGCCAGCAGACTTAGGGACAGGGGCACTGAAGCTTTCTTT
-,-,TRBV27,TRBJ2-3,CASSVRGYTDTQYF,TGTGCCAGCAGTGTCCGGGGCTACACAGATACGCAGTATTTT
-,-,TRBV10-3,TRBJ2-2,CAISEHEGELFF,TGTGCCATCAGTGAGCACGAAGGGGAGCTGTTTTTT
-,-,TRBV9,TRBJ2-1,CASSADSYNEQFF,TGTGCCAGCAGCGCCGACTCATACAATGAGCAGTTCTTC
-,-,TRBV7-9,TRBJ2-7,CASSLDVYEQYF,TGTGCCAGCAGCTTAGACGTCTACGAGCAGTACTTC
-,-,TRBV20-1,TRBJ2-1,CSASSQREQFF,TGCAGTGCTAGTTCGCAGCGGGAGCAGTTCTTC
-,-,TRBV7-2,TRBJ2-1,CASSSYREQFF,TGTGCCAGCAGCTCCTATCGTGAGCAGTTCTTC
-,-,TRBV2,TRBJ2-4,CASSSQVAKNIQYF,TGTGCCAGCAGTTCACAGGTAGCCAAAAACATTCAGTACTTC